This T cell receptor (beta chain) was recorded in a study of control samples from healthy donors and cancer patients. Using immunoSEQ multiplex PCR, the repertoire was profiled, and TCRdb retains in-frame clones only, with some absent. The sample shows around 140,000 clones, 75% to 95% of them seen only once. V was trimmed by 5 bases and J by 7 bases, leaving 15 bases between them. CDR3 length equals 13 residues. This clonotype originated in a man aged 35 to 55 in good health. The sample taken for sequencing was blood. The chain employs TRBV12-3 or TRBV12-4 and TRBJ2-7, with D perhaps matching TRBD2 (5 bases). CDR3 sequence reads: CASSPGSPGEQYF. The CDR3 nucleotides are TGTGCCAGCAGTCCAGGAAGTCCGGGGGAGCAGTACTTC.